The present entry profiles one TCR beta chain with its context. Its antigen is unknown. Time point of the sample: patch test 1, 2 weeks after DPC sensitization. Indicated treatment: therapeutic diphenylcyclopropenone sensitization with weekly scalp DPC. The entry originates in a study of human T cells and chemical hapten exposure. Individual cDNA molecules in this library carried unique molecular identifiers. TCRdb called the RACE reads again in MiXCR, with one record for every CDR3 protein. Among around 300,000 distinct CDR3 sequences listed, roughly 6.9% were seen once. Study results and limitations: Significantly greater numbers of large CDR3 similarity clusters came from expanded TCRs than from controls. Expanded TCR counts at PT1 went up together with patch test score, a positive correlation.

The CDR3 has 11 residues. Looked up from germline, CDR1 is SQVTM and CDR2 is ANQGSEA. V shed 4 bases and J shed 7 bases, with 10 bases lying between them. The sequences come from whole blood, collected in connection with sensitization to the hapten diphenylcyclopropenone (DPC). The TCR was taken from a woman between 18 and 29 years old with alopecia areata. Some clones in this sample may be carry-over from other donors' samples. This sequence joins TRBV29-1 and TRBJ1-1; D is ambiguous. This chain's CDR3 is CSVGPLNEAFF. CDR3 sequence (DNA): TGCAGCGTTGGGCCTCTAAATGAAGCTTTCTTT.